This T cell receptor beta chain derives from a study of regulatory T cells in long-lasting Graves disease. About the study: Persistent Graves' disease denoted over 5 years of antithyroid drugs plus positive TSH receptor antibodies. Findings and limits, study-wide: Those with persistent disease had in common more public clonotypes (about 3,000) than new patients (roughly 970). The study found lower TCR diversity in persistent Graves' patients than in newly diagnosed ones.

Trimming shortened V by 5 bases and J by 2 bases, and 22 bases separated the two germline ends. The CDR3 runs 17 residues. CDR1 and CDR2 from the germline V gene are MDHEN and SYDVKM. Arm-PCR of CDR3 regions and iRepertoire HTBI primers were used to build TCR beta libraries. TCRdb reanalysed the multiplex PCR reads using MiXCR and keeps one entry per CDR3 protein. The profile covers under 500,000 distinct CDR3 sequences, with around 20% appearing a single time and 20% taken by the ten largest. This clonotype appeared many times. Its antigen remains unidentified. The time point was: persistent/refractory GD, antithyroid drugs over 5 years with positive TRAb. Scientists built the TCR library using RNA that was extracted from PBMCs.

The chain combines TRBV28 with TRBJ2-7; D is uncertain. Sequencing used peripheral blood mononuclear cells (PBMCs), obtained when the disease was refractory, from a patient treated with antithyroid drugs. The sequence came from a female donor with Graves disease. Here the CDR3 reads CASSRPEWDRHPYEQYF. The DNA for the CDR3 is TGTGCCAGCAGTCGACCCGAATGGGATAGACATCCCTACGAGCAGTACTTC.